This TCR beta chain emerged from a study of response to subunit inactivated influenza vaccine. Overall study findings and caveats: It was the authors' suggestion that each seasonal influenza vaccination recruits few new T cells.

Comment on this clonotype: What it binds is unknown.

TCRdb called the RT-PCR reads again in MiXCR, with one record for every CDR3 protein. The sample has over 300,000 distinct CDR3 sequences, 20% to 25% seen once; the top ten hold 10%. This receptor was taken from a man aged 50 to 69 who received an inactivated influenza vaccine. The material was PBMCs from blood, obtained less than 22 months after vaccination.

CDR3 residues: CASSFSAGGNTIYF. CDR3 nucleotide sequence: TGTGCCAGCAGTTTTAGTGCAGGAGGAAACACCATATATTTT. The chain employs TRBV12-3 or TRBV12-4 and TRBJ1-3; D is undetermined. V lost 3 bases and J 4 bases, leaving 10 bases between the germline ends. The CDR3 runs to 14 residues.